In this sample, the clone carrying this T cell receptor beta chain turned up a few times. Trimming took off 2 bases at V and 0 bases at J, with 17 bases between the two ends. Germline values: CDR1 SGHRS, CDR2 YFSETQ. The CDR3 covers 17 residues. These data come from a study of blood T cell repertoires in COVID-19. About the research overall: Spain, Italy and the United States supplied samples that represented acute and convalescent COVID-19.

As handled by the study authors: Reference gene primer amplification gave nucleated cell count estimates. Assay used: immunoSEQ multiplex PCR; TCRdb lists only in-frame clones, some missing. That table is the source of V, J and clone size, and D and trimming were worked out from the DNA. The sample consists of about 110,000 clones, 75% to 90% of them appearing once. The TCR comes from a woman aged 70-85 years with acute or convalescent COVID-19. The rearrangement joins TRBV5-1 to TRBJ1-2; D call uncertain. The sequencing sample was made of peripheral blood. The CDR3 sequence is CASSLGHRTGTNYGYTF. CDR3 nucleotide sequence: TGCGCCAGCAGCTTAGGGCACCGAACGGGGACTAACTATGGCTACACCTTC.